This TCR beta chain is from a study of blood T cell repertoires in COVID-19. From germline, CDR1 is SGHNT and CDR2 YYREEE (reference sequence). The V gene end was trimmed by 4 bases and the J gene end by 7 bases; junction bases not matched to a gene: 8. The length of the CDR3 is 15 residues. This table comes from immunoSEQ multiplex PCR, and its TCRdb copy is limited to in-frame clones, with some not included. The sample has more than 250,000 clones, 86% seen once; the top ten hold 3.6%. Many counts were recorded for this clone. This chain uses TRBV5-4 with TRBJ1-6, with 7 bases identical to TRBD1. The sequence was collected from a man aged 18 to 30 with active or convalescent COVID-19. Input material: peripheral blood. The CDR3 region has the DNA TGTGCCAGCAGCCTAACAGGGGAGTGGAATTCACCCCTCCACTTT. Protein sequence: CASSLTGEWNSPLHF.